This passage covers 21 T cell receptor beta chains from one sample sequenced in a study of spatial heterogeneity in lung cancer. The antigens of these receptors remain unknown. Time point defined: sample taken at primary tumor resection. Study conclusions and caveats: Mutation counts in tumors were tracked by counts of expanded intratumoral alpha and beta TCRs.

TCRdb independently ran MiXCR on the 5' RACE reads; one entry per CDR3 protein. The sample gives approximately 9,600 distinct CDR3 sequences, 10% to 15% of which show up once; under 12% is in the top ten. This specimen was lung tumor tissue, taken at surgery. The receptor set was obtained from a male donor with early-stage non-small cell lung cancer.

This chain joins TRBV29-1 and TRBJ2-7; D is ambiguous. Germline-derived CDR1 and CDR2 are SQVTM and ANQGSEA. This CDR3 is built from 10 residues. With 4 bases removed from V and 6 bases from J, the gap between germline ends came to 7 bases. The CDR3 region is CSVGKSEQYF. CDR3 sequence (DNA): TGCAGCGTTGGAAAAAGCGAGCAGTACTTC.

This clonotype was seen many times. The rearrangement links TRBV5-1 to TRBJ2-1, with 12 bases that match TRBD1. CDR3 length: 21 amino acids. Trimming took 0 bases from V and 0 from J; bases not matched to a gene: 13. Germline V gene lookup returns CDR1 SGHRS and CDR2 YFSETQ. The CDR3 DNA sequence: TGCGCCAGCAGCTTGGATGTCGGGACAGGGGGCCTGAGGAGCTCCTACAATGAGCAGTTCTTC. It yields the protein CASSLDVGTGGLRSSYNEQFF.

V is TRBV7-3 and J is TRBJ2-3; D not resolved. Trimming took 11 bases from V and 0 from J, leaving 15 bases between them. Germline V gene data show CDR1 as SGHTA and CDR2 as FQGTGA. The CDR3 contains 14 residues. The CDR3 nucleotides read TGTGCCCCCCCGAAGGCCCCTAGCACAGATACGCAGTATTTT. This gives the protein CAPPKAPSTDTQYF.

This clonotype was counted a few times. This sequence joins TRBV5-1 and TRBJ1-1; D unresolved. The V gene lost 4 bases and the J gene lost 1 base, with 11 bases spanning the gap. Germline lookup yields CDR1 SGHRS and CDR2 YFSETQ. The CDR3 is 14 residues long. The CDR3 nucleotides read TGCGCCAGCAGCCCGGAGGTCAAGAACACTGAAGCTTTCTTT. It codes for CASSPEVKNTEAFF.

This chain links TRBV12-3 or TRBV12-4 with TRBJ1-4; unclear D gene. This CDR3 contains 15 residues. The V gene lost 6 bases and the J gene lost 7 bases, with 18 bases spanning the gap. The CDR3 protein is CASSPVEGLAEKLFF. CDR3 DNA sequence: TGTGCCAGCAGCCCCGTGGAGGGTCTGGCTGAAAAACTGTTTTTT.

This clonotype occurred many times. The rearrangement uses TRBV27 and TRBJ1-5, with 9 nucleotides matching TRBD1. The CDR3 has 16 residues. Trimming at V came to 5 bases and at J to 4 bases, leaving 9 bases not matched to a gene. The germline CDR1 and CDR2 sequences are MNHEY and SMNVEV (reference sequence). The CDR3 bases are TGTGCCAGCAGTCCCCAAGGGACAGGGAATAATCAGCCCCAGCATTTT. This codes for CASSPQGTGNNQPQHF.

This clonotype is categorized as medium-sized. This sequence joins TRBV3-1 and TRBJ2-7; perhaps TRBD1 as D (6 bases). V was shortened by 2 bases and J by 2 bases, with 10 bases between the two germline ends. In germline, CDR1 is LGHDT, CDR2 YNNKEL (reference sequence). The length of the CDR3 is 14 residues. CDR3 nucleotide sequence: TGTGCCAGCAGCCAAAGGGGGTCCACCTACGAGCAGTACTTC. Encoded protein: CASSQRGSTYEQYF.

Within the sample, this clonotype is medium-sized. The chain couples TRBV6-1 to TRBJ1-2; D is ambiguous. Germline loops: CDR1 MNHNS, CDR2 SASEGT. The germline V and J ends were trimmed by 8 bases and 2 bases, with 9 bases remaining between them. The CDR3 sequence is 12 residues long. As DNA, the CDR3 is TGTGCCAGCCGTCCCGAAAACTATGGCTACACCTTC. Translating gives CASRPENYGYTF.

This clonotype was detected many times. The chain couples TRBV11-3 to TRBJ2-3; D perhaps matches TRBD2 (6 bases). CDR1 SGHNT and CDR2 YENEEA come from the germline V gene. The V and J ends lost 1 base and 1 base respectively, with 9 bases between them. The CDR3 contains 15 residues. The CDR3: CASSLGASGTDTQYF. The CDR3 DNA reads TGTGCCAGCAGCTTAGGGGCTAGCGGCACAGATACGCAGTATTTT.

This clonotype came up many times. This chain links TRBV27 with TRBJ2-3; D is unresolved. Germline V lookup: CDR1 MNHEY, CDR2 SMNVEV (reference sequence). The CDR3 extends over 13 amino acids. Trimming removed 8 bases from V and 2 bases from J, with 11 bases in between. The chain's CDR3 is CASGRTNTDTQYF. The DNA for the CDR3 is TGTGCCAGCGGTCGCACCAACACAGATACGCAGTATTTT.

This clonotype is medium-sized. This rearrangement joins TRBV29-1 to TRBJ1-2; 9 bases match TRBD1. Germline CDR1 is SQVTM and CDR2 is ANQGSEA. The CDR3 spans 17 residues. V lost 0 bases to trimming and J lost 4 bases; unmatched junction nucleotides: 12. The chain's CDR3 is CSVEDWMPKTGGYGYTF. The CDR3 nucleotides read TGCAGCGTTGAAGATTGGATGCCAAAGACAGGGGGCTATGGCTACACCTTC.

The chain combines TRBV7-9 with TRBJ1-1; possibly TRBD1 for D (5 bases). The V end lost 6 bases, the J end lost 1 base, and 15 bases lay between the germline ends. This CDR3 contains 15 residues. Germline V gene data show CDR1 as SEHNR and CDR2 as FQNEAQ (reference sequence). The CDR3 here is CASSLGGASNTEAFF. CDR3 DNA sequence: TGTGCCAGCAGTCTTGGAGGGGCGTCGAACACTGAAGCTTTCTTT.

This clonotype was seen at least ten times. The chain has TRBV3-1 and TRBJ1-6, with 9 bases fitting TRBD1. CDR3 length: 18 amino acids. V dropped 0 bases and J dropped 14; count of bases not matched to a gene: 17. Germline CDR1 and CDR2: LGHDT and YNNKEL (reference sequence). The DNA for the CDR3 is TGTGCCAGCAGCCAAGATCAGTTGGGGACAGGGATGAAGAGGGCCCTCCACTTT. Encoded protein: CASSQDQLGTGMKRALHF.

This clonotype was detected only a few times. This rearrangement joins TRBV10-3 to TRBJ2-3; D is possibly TRBD1 (5 bases). Germline CDR1 and CDR2: ENHRY and SYGVKD. V gave up 6 bases and J gave up 1 base, with 11 bases separating them. CDR3 length equals 14 residues. The CDR3 reads CAISLTARTDTQYF. CDR3 DNA sequence: TGTGCCATCAGCCTGACAGCCCGCACAGATACGCAGTATTTT.

J is TRBJ2-2 and V is TRBV6-5, with a weak D call TRBD1 (7 bases). Germline V CDR1 and CDR2: MNHEY, SVGAGI. Trimming stripped 2 bases from V and 6 bases from J, with 16 bases between. This CDR3 comprises 16 residues. The CDR3 nucleotides read TGTGCCAGCAGTTACCGACAGGGAGGTCACCCCGGGGAGCTGTTTTTT. It codes for CASSYRQGGHPGELFF.

This clonotype is medium-sized (0.01 to 0.1%) in the sample. The rearrangement uses TRBV2 and TRBJ2-3; 8 positions match TRBD2. Germline assignment: CDR1 SNHLY and CDR2 FYNNEI. This CDR3 contains 16 residues. With 2 bases clipped from V and 0 bases from J, the junction kept 4 bases outside the gene matches. The DNA of the CDR3 is TGTGCCAGCAGTGAATTTAGCGGGGCTAGCACAGATACGCAGTATTTT. Translation gives CASSEFSGASTDTQYF.

By share, this clonotype counts as medium-sized. This chain uses TRBV24-1 with TRBJ1-4, with a tentative D call TRBD1 (6 bases). V lost 5 bases to trimming and J lost 6 bases, with 12 bases between them. The CDR3 has 14 residues. Germline values: CDR1 KGHDR, CDR2 SFDVKD. The CDR3 loop is CATSATGDYEKLFF. Written as DNA, the CDR3 is TGTGCCACCAGTGCGACAGGAGATTATGAAAAACTGTTTTTT.

This clonotype was counted at least ten times. This rearrangement joins TRBV5-1 to TRBJ2-3; D is unresolved. The V end lost 3 bases, the J end lost 2 bases, and 13 bases lay between the germline ends. From germline, CDR1 is SGHRS and CDR2 YFSETQ. There are 15 residues in the CDR3. CDR3 coding DNA: TGCGCCAGCAGCTATTTAGGACGAGACACAGATACGCAGTATTTT. This encodes CASSYLGRDTDTQYF.

By its share, this clonotype is medium-sized (0.01 to 0.1%). V and J are TRBV7-8 and TRBJ2-3; TRBD2 matches 15 bases. Trimming took 5 bases from V and 1 from J; bases not matched to a gene: 4. The germline V gene encodes CDR1 SGHVS and CDR2 FQNEAQ. The CDR3 covers 17 residues. The CDR3 here is CASSPRTSGRGTDTQYF. Written as DNA, the CDR3 is TGTGCCAGCAGCCCCCGGACTAGCGGGAGGGGCACAGATACGCAGTATTTT.

This clonotype has at least ten counts. The gene calls are TRBV5-6 and TRBJ2-7; D not resolved. Germline V gene lookup returns CDR1 SGHDT and CDR2 YYEEEE. The CDR3 sequence is 11 residues long. Trimming cost V 3 bases and J 6 bases, with 7 bases left between them. DNA of the CDR3: TGTGCCAGCAGCTGGGAAGCCGAGCAGTACTTC. Its protein product is CASSWEAEQYF.

This clonotype was seen repeatedly, ten times or more. V usage is TRBV21-1 and J usage is TRBJ2-1; TRBD1 is the table's D call, not checked against the DNA. TRBV21-1 is given as a pseudogene. The length of the CDR3 is 17 residues. CDR3 sequence: CASSKGLTSAGQNEQFF. CDR3 sequence (DNA): TGTGCCAGCAGCAAAGGCCTGACAAGTGCGGGTCAGAATGAGCAGTTCTTC.